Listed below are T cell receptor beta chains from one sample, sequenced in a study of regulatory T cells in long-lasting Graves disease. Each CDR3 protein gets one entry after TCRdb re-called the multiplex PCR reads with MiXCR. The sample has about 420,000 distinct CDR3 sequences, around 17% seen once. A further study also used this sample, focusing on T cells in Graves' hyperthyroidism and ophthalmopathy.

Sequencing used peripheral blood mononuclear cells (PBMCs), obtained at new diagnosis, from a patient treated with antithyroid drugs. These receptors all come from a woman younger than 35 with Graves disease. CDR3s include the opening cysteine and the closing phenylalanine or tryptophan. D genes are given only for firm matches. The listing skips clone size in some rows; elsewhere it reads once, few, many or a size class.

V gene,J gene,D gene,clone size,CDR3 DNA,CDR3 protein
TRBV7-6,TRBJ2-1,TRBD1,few,TGTGCCAGCAGCTTAGCACAGGGGGCGCGGAGTGAGCAGTTCTTC,CASSLAQGARSEQFF
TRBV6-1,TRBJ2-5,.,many,TGTGCCAGCAGCCATCAGAGAAGGGAGACCCAGTACTTC,CASSHQRRETQYF
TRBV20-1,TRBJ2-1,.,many,TGCAGTGCGCCATTTACACGAGGGAATGAGCAGTTCTTC,CSAPFTRGNEQFF
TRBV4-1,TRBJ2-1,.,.,TGCGCCAGCAGCCAAGAAGCCGTCTACAATGAGCAGTTCTTC,CASSQEAVYNEQFF
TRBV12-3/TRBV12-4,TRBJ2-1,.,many,TGTGCCAGCAGTTTGGGCAGGGATGAGCAGTTCTTC,CASSLGRDEQFF
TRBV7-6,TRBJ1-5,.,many,TGTGCCAGCAGCCCGCATGGCCAGCCCCAGCATTTT,CASSPHGQPQHF
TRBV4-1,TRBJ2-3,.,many,TGCGCCAGCAGCCAAGTCTTATCTACAGATACGCAGTATTTT,CASSQVLSTDTQYF
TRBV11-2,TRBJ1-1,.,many,TGTGCCAGCAGCTTTGCTCCAGGGATACCTGAAGCTTTCTTT,CASSFAPGIPEAFF
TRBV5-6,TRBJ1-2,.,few,TGTGCCAGCAGAACCGACAGACAACCCTCCTATGGCTACACCTTC,CASRTDRQPSYGYTF
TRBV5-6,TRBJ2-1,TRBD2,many,TGTGCCAGCAGCTTGGGAAATCTAGCGGGAGGGCCAGGCAATGAGCAGTTCTTC,CASSLGNLAGGPGNEQFF
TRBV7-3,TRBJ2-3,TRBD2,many,TGTGCCAGCAGCCCCCATCCAGCGGGGGTCACAGATACGCAGTATTTT,CASSPHPAGVTDTQYF